The clone carrying this T cell receptor (beta chain) was counted at least ten times. The germline V and J ends were trimmed by 4 bases and 4 bases, with 6 bases remaining between them. Germline CDR1 KGHDR, CDR2 SFDVKD. This CDR3 region has 12 residues. Each single cDNA molecule received a unique molecular identifier. TCRdb ran MiXCR on the 5' RACE reads and lists one entry per CDR3 protein. The table has about 32,000 distinct CDR3 sequences, around 3.9% seen once. The sample originates from a study of early T cells in non-severe SARS-CoV-2 infection. Study information: From unsorted whole blood, bulk RNA was sequenced, and the chains remained unpaired.

The clonotype was recovered from an adult who was a healthcare worker with PCR-confirmed SARS-CoV-2 infection or an uninfected control (not recorded which). The specimen was whole blood. The chain employs TRBV24-1 and TRBJ1-2; D is ambiguous. As DNA, the CDR3 is TGTGCCACCAGTGAAGACACCTATGGCTACACCTTC. It specifies CATSEDTYGYTF.